These 27 T cell receptor beta chains originate from one sample sequenced in a study of T cells after yellow fever vaccination. MiXCR, run by TCRdb on the 5' RACE reads, gives a single entry per CDR3 protein. This sample has 450,000 to 650,000 distinct CDR3 sequences, with 13% found just once. Sequences were derived from PBMCs, sampled on the day of the yellow fever booster vaccination. These receptors were collected from a young man who received the YFV17D yellow fever vaccine.

In this sample, this clonotype turned up a few times. The rearrangement uses TRBV9 and TRBJ2-7; no clear D gene. Trimming shortened V by 0 bases and J by 6 bases, and 7 bases separated the two germline ends. CDR3 size: 12 residues. Germline V lookup: CDR1 SGDLS, CDR2 YYNGEE. The CDR3 DNA is TGTGCCAGCAGCGTAGCGGCAGGCGAGCAGTACTTC. It encodes CASSVAAGEQYF. The full variable domain, rest sourced from reference TRBV9 and TRBJ2-7, is DSGVTQTPKHLITATGQRVTLRCSPRSGDLSVYWYQQSLDQGLQFLIQYYNGEERAKGNILERFSAQQFPDLHSELNLSSLELGDSALYFCASSVAAGEQYFGPGTRLTVT.

This clonotype was seen a handful of times. The chain is built from TRBV7-2 and TRBJ2-1; 13 bases line up with TRBD2. The junction had 9 bases not matched to a gene; V was cut back by 3 bases and J by 4 bases. The germline V gene has CDR1 SGHTA and CDR2 FQGNSA. This CDR3 is built from 18 residues. The CDR3 loop is CASSLRTSGRTGYNEQFF. The CDR3 nucleotides are TGTGCCAGCAGCTTGCGGACTAGCGGGAGAACGGGATACAATGAGCAGTTCTTC. Drawing the rest from reference TRBV7-2 and TRBJ2-1, the complete variable domain is GAGVSQSPSNKVTEKGKDVELRCDPISGHTALYWYRQSLGQGLEFLIYFQGNSAPDKSGLPSDRFSAERTGGSVSTLTIQRTQQEDSAVYLCASSLRTSGRTGYNEQFFGPGTRLTVL.

This rearrangement joins TRBV4-3 to TRBJ2-1, with D possibly matching TRBD2 (5 bases). V was clipped by 4 bases and J by 8 bases, with 18 bases between them. The CDR3 totals 15 residues. The germline V gene has CDR1 LGHNA and CDR2 YSLEER. The CDR3 sequence: CASSLQSSRRDEQFF. In DNA, the CDR3 is TGCGCCAGCAGCCTGCAGAGTTCCAGGCGGGATGAGCAGTTCTTC.

This clonotype was counted between two and nine times. This rearrangement joins TRBV5-1 to TRBJ2-3, with D perhaps TRBD2 (6 bases). There are 12 residues in the CDR3. V was clipped by 7 bases and J by 7 bases, with 13 bases between them. Germline assignment: CDR1 SGHRS and CDR2 YFSETQ. CDR3 residues: CASSEGPYTQYF. The CDR3 DNA reads TGCGCCAGCTCGGAGGGCCCTTATACGCAGTATTTT.

V and J are TRBV20-1 and TRBJ2-5; D is perhaps TRBD1 or TRBD2 (5 bases each). Germline assignment: CDR1 DFQATT and CDR2 SNEGSKA (reference sequence). This CDR3 region has 13 residues. V was pared by 5 bases and J by 1 base, with 11 bases between. CDR3 loop: CSAPFGGQETQYF. The CDR3 DNA reads as TGCAGTGCTCCCTTTGGGGGCCAAGAGACCCAGTACTTC.

The genes are TRBV12-3 or TRBV12-4 and TRBJ2-7; D tentatively reads TRBD1 or TRBD2 (6 bases each). The CDR3 totals 14 residues. V was trimmed by 3 bases and J by 2 bases, leaving 11 bases between them. CDR3 nucleotide sequence: TGTGCCAGCAGTTTCTCGGGGGCGACCTACGAGCAGTACTTC. It encodes CASSFSGATYEQYF.

This clonotype has only a few counts. This chain links TRBV11-2 with TRBJ1-1; no definite D call. The length of the CDR3 is 14 residues. Germline lookup yields CDR1 SGHAT and CDR2 FQNNGV. Trimming left V 3 bases short and J 0 bases short, with 8 bases between. CDR3 nucleotides: TGTGCCAGCAGCTTTAGTGATCTGAACACTGAAGCTTTCTTT. Protein sequence: CASSFSDLNTEAFF.

This clonotype has only a few counts. The gene calls are TRBV7-6 and TRBJ2-2, with D hard to call. Trimming shortened V by 1 base and J by 4 bases, and 7 bases separated the two germline ends. Germline CDR1 reads SGHVS; CDR2 reads FNYEAQ. The CDR3 totals 14 residues. CDR3 residues: CASSLGHTTGELFF. The CDR3 DNA follows: TGTGCCAGCAGCTTAGGGCACACCACCGGGGAGCTGTTTTTT.

This chain links TRBV5-1 with TRBJ1-1, with a possible D match to TRBD1 (6 bases). CDR1 and CDR2 from the germline V gene are SGHRS and YFSETQ. This CDR3 comprises 16 residues. V gave up 0 bases and J gave up 2 bases, with 14 bases separating them. This chain's CDR3 is CASSLAMSGANTEAFF. The CDR3 DNA reads as TGCGCCAGCAGCTTGGCCATGTCAGGGGCTAACACTGAAGCTTTCTTT.

This clonotype was found a few times. The chain recombines TRBV20-1 with TRBJ1-3, with D maybe TRBD1 (5 bases). The CDR3 is 13 residues long. Germline CDR1 is DFQATT and CDR2 is SNEGSKA (reference sequence). V was trimmed by 2 bases and J by 9 bases, leaving 14 bases between them. This CDR3 is CSARIDGAGTIYF. The CDR3 DNA reads as TGCAGTGCTAGAATAGACGGGGCGGGCACCATATATTTT.

This clonotype was detected many times. CDR3: CASSLAGNTIYF. The DNA for the CDR3 is TGTGCCAGCAGTTTAGCCGGAAACACCATATATTTT. The chain links TRBV28 to TRBJ1-3; D is unresolved. The CDR3 runs to 12 residues. Germline V gene sequence: CDR1 MDHEN, CDR2 SYDVKM. V shed 2 bases and J shed 4 bases, with 3 bases lying between them.

The chain uses TRBV3-1 and TRBJ2-3; D unclear. Trimming removed 8 bases from V and 8 bases from J, with 11 bases in between. CDR1 and CDR2 from the germline V gene are LGHDT and YNNKEL (reference sequence). The CDR3 has 11 residues. This chain's CDR3 is CASGNAVTQYF. Here the CDR3 DNA reads TGTGCCAGCGGTAATGCCGTTACGCAGTATTTT.

The CDR3 DNA is TGTGCCGCCCGACGACAGATCTACGAGCAGTACTTC. Residues: CAARRQIYEQYF. The chain couples TRBV6-6 to TRBJ2-7, with D perhaps matching TRBD1 (5 bases). The germline V and J ends were trimmed by 11 bases and 3 bases, with 14 bases remaining between them. This CDR3 is built from 12 residues. Germline V lookup: CDR1 MNHNY, CDR2 SVGAGI (reference sequence).

This clonotype was seen a handful of times. The J gene is TRBJ1-2, the V gene TRBV15; TRBD1 aligns across 7 bases. The CDR3 extends over 13 amino acids. V trimming: 5 bases; J trimming: 6 bases; junction bases outside the gene matches: 6. In germline, CDR1 is LNHNV, CDR2 YYDKDF (reference sequence). The CDR3 bases are TGTGCCACCAGCGTACAGGGGTTACATGGCTACACCTTC. Translating it yields CATSVQGLHGYTF.

The genes are TRBV7-2 and TRBJ1-1; maybe TRBD1 (6 bases). V was clipped by 0 bases and J by 1 base, with 9 bases between them. The CDR3 length is 15 residues. Germline CDR1 is SGHTA and CDR2 is FQGNSA. The CDR3 protein is CASSLAMTGNTEAFF. CDR3 nucleotides: TGTGCCAGCAGCTTAGCGATGACAGGGAACACTGAAGCTTTCTTT.

This clonotype has at least ten counts. The rearrangement joins TRBV30 to TRBJ2-1; 8 bases map to TRBD2. With 2 bases clipped from V and 6 bases from J, the junction kept 6 bases outside the gene matches. The CDR3 is made up of 14 amino acids. Germline-derived CDR1 and CDR2 are GTSNPN and SVGIG (reference sequence). In DNA form, the CDR3 reads TGTGCCTGGAGTTCCACTAGCGGCTCCAATGAGCAGTTCTTC. Encoded protein: CAWSSTSGSNEQFF.

This clonotype has more than one count but fewer than ten. The gene calls are TRBV18 and TRBJ1-2, with 7 bases lining up with TRBD1. Germline V gives CDR1 KGHSH, CDR2 LQKENI. J was trimmed by 7 bases and V by 1 base; bases with no gene match: 9. The CDR3 spans 15 residues. The CDR3 here is CASSPRTEGALGYTF. CDR3 DNA: TGTGCCAGCTCACCACGGACAGAGGGGGCGCTTGGCTACACCTTC.

The chain couples TRBV5-6 to TRBJ2-3; D is undetermined. V was cut by 4 bases and J by 7 bases, with 7 bases left in between. CDR1 and CDR2 from the germline V gene are SGHDT and YYEEEE. The CDR3 has 11 residues. This chain's CDR3 is CASSVFNTQYF. The CDR3, as DNA: TGTGCCAGCAGCGTCTTTAATACGCAGTATTTT.

The J gene is TRBJ2-5, the V gene TRBV7-6, with D possibly being TRBD1 (6 bases). The CDR3 spans 17 residues. The V gene's germline CDR1 is SGHVS and CDR2 FNYEAQ. Trimming left V 3 bases short and J 2 bases short, with 19 bases between. The CDR3 region is CASSFGLRDKRQETQYF. The CDR3 DNA is TGTGCCAGCAGCTTCGGCCTCCGGGACAAAAGACAAGAGACCCAGTACTTC.

Here the CDR3 DNA reads TGCAGTGCGGGTAGTGGCGGGGTGACAGATACGCAGTATTTT. Translation: CSAGSGGVTDTQYF. The chain joins TRBV20-1 to TRBJ2-3, with TRBD2 as a possible D gene (6 bases). Trimming removed 6 bases at V and 3 bases at J, with 16 bases between. Germline CDR1 is DFQATT and CDR2 is SNEGSKA (reference sequence). The CDR3 contains 14 residues.

This clonotype was detected a few times. The gene calls are TRBV19 and TRBJ2-1; 11 nucleotides align to TRBD2. Germline CDR1 is LNHDA and CDR2 is SQIVND (reference sequence). V was pared by 3 bases and J by 11 bases, with 12 bases of the junction left unmatched. The CDR3 totals 16 residues. The CDR3 bases are TGTGCCAGTAGTATGGGAACCACTAGCGGGAGCGGGCAGCAGTTCTTC. Amino acid sequence: CASSMGTTSGSGQQFF. The whole variable domain, filled in from reference TRBV19 and TRBJ2-1, reads DGGITQSPKYLFRKEGQNVTLSCEQNLNHDAMYWYRQDPGQGLRLIYYSQIVNDFQKGDIAEGYSVSREKKESFPLTVTSAQKNPTAFYLCASSMGTTSGSGQQFFGPGTRLTVL.

This clonotype was counted between two and nine times. This rearrangement joins TRBV12-3 or TRBV12-4 to TRBJ2-1; 8 positions match TRBD1. The ends lost 2 bases at V and 5 bases at J; junction bases unmatched: 2. This CDR3 contains 14 residues. The CDR3: CASSLQGAHNEQFF. CDR3 DNA sequence: TGTGCCAGCAGTTTACAGGGGGCGCACAATGAGCAGTTCTTC.

The J gene is TRBJ2-4, the V gene TRBV3-1, with a weak D call TRBD2 (6 bases). Germline V gene sequence: CDR1 LGHDT, CDR2 YNNKEL (reference sequence). Trimming shortened V by 4 bases and J by 1 base, and 14 bases separated the two germline ends. This CDR3 has 16 residues. The CDR3 region has the DNA TGTGCCAGCAGCCCAATAGCGGAGAAGGCCAAAAACATTCAGTACTTC. Its protein product is CASSPIAEKAKNIQYF.

This clonotype was detected many times. The rearrangement uses TRBV20-1 and TRBJ2-3; D remains unclear. Trimming took off 6 bases at V and 0 bases at J, with 16 bases between the two ends. The V gene's germline CDR1 is DFQATT and CDR2 SNEGSKA (reference sequence). The CDR3 length is 15 residues. CDR3 protein: CSADDGRYSTDTQYF. The CDR3 DNA sequence: TGCAGTGCGGACGACGGCAGGTACAGCACAGATACGCAGTATTTT.

The rearrangement uses TRBV11-2 and TRBJ2-7, with 8 bases fitting TRBD1. Germline V gives CDR1 SGHAT, CDR2 FQNNGV. V shed 3 bases, J shed 1 base, and the junction held 8 bases outside the gene matches. CDR3 length: 16 residues. The CDR3 region is CASSFTDRVGSYEQYF. DNA for the CDR3: TGTGCCAGCAGCTTCACGGACAGGGTGGGTTCCTACGAGCAGTACTTC.

V is TRBV20-1 and J is TRBJ2-3; tentatively, D is TRBD2 (5 bases). This CDR3 has 16 amino acids. The V end was cut by 3 bases, the J end by 2 bases, with 18 bases between. The germline CDR1 and CDR2 sequences are DFQATT and SNEGSKA (reference sequence). The CDR3 nucleotides are TGCAGTGCTAGTTCCTTCGGAGGAGACCACACAGATACGCAGTATTTT. Translating gives CSASSFGGDHTDTQYF.

At least ten counts were recorded for this clonotype. The chain joins TRBV10-3 to TRBJ2-3; D uncertain. The length of the CDR3 is 13 residues. Between the trimmed V and J ends, which lost 0 bases and 3 bases, there was a span of 4 bases. The germline V gene has CDR1 ENHRY and CDR2 SYGVKD. For the CDR3, the DNA is TGTGCCATCAGTGAGTCTCAAACAGATACGCAGTATTTT. Its translation is CAISESQTDTQYF.